These T cell receptor beta chains were read from a single sample in a study of blood T cells in healthy people across ages. MiXCR, applied by TCRdb to the 5' RACE reads, yields one record per CDR3 protein. In the table there are more than 700,000 distinct CDR3 sequences, 46% of which are singletons. What was sequenced was blood. These receptors all stem from a man older than 75 in good health. The CDR3 runs from the conserved cysteine through the conserved F or W. The order of the fields is clone size, V gene, D gene, J gene, CDR3 protein, CDR3 DNA. D genes are given only for firm matches. Rows give clone size only sometimes, using once, few, many, or a class for an expanded clone.

abundance: .
v_gene: TRBV9
d_gene: .
j_gene: TRBJ2-3
CDR3aa: CASSVEGVEDTQYF
CDR3nt: TGTGCCAGCAGCGTAGAGGGAGTTGAAGATACGCAGTATTTT

abundance: .
v_gene: TRBV18
d_gene: TRBD1
j_gene: TRBJ2-7
CDR3aa: CASSGDRDEQYF
CDR3nt: TGTGCCAGCTCAGGGGACAGGGACGAGCAGTACTTC

abundance: few
v_gene: TRBV25-1
d_gene: .
j_gene: TRBJ2-2
CDR3aa: CASSDPGRGPTGELFF
CDR3nt: TGTGCCAGCAGTGACCCGGGCCGGGGACCTACCGGGGAGCTGTTTTTT

abundance: many
v_gene: TRBV29-1
d_gene: .
j_gene: TRBJ2-7
CDR3aa: CSVEGTGGTYEQYF
CDR3nt: TGCAGCGTTGAAGGGACAGGAGGGACCTACGAGCAGTACTTC

abundance: .
v_gene: TRBV5-1
d_gene: .
j_gene: TRBJ2-1
CDR3aa: CASSLLGTDQETQFF
CDR3nt: TGCGCCAGCAGCTTGCTAGGGACGGACCAAGAGACCCAGTTCTTC

abundance: .
v_gene: TRBV7-9
d_gene: .
j_gene: TRBJ2-1
CDR3aa: CASSLASSQETQFF
CDR3nt: TGTGCCAGCAGCTTAGCGTCTAGCCAAGAGACCCAGTTCTTC

abundance: .
v_gene: TRBV6-2/TRBV6-3
d_gene: .
j_gene: TRBJ2-5
CDR3aa: CASIRDNYQETQYF
CDR3nt: TGTGCCAGCATTAGGGACAACTACCAAGAGACCCAGTACTTC

abundance: few
v_gene: TRBV20-1
d_gene: .
j_gene: TRBJ1-2
CDR3aa: CSARSYDRANYGYTF
CDR3nt: TGCAGTGCTAGATCGTATGACAGAGCTAACTATGGCTACACCTTC

abundance: .
v_gene: TRBV11-3
d_gene: .
j_gene: TRBJ2-3
CDR3aa: CASSYYSTDTQYF
CDR3nt: TGTGCCAGCAGCTATTATAGCACAGATACGCAGTATTTT

abundance: many
v_gene: TRBV20-1
d_gene: TRBD2
j_gene: TRBJ2-1
CDR3aa: CSALGGNEQFF
CDR3nt: TGCAGTGCCTTGGGGGGGAATGAGCAGTTCTTC

abundance: .
v_gene: TRBV27
d_gene: TRBD1
j_gene: TRBJ1-5
CDR3aa: CASSLHGTGSYSNQPQHF
CDR3nt: TGTGCCAGCAGCCTCCATGGGACAGGATCGTATAGCAATCAGCCCCAGCATTTT

abundance: .
v_gene: TRBV7-2
d_gene: .
j_gene: TRBJ2-7
CDR3aa: CASSLAQGGFEQYF
CDR3nt: TGTGCCAGCAGCTTAGCGCAGGGAGGCTTCGAGCAGTACTTC

abundance: .
v_gene: TRBV3-1
d_gene: TRBD2
j_gene: TRBJ2-3
CDR3aa: CASSPPGLAGTDTQYF
CDR3nt: TGTGCCAGCAGCCCCCCGGGACTAGCGGGAACTGATACGCAGTATTTT

abundance: few
v_gene: TRBV28
d_gene: .
j_gene: TRBJ2-7
CDR3aa: CASSLNRQGSYEQYF
CDR3nt: TGTGCCAGCAGTTTAAACCGGCAGGGCTCCTACGAGCAGTACTTC

abundance: many
v_gene: TRBV20-1
d_gene: .
j_gene: TRBJ2-3
CDR3aa: CSARDSRDSTDTQYF
CDR3nt: TGCAGTGCTAGAGATTCCCGGGATAGCACAGATACGCAGTATTTT

abundance: few
v_gene: TRBV20-1
d_gene: .
j_gene: TRBJ2-7
CDR3aa: CSARGQGVYEQYF
CDR3nt: TGCAGTGCGAGGGGTCAAGGGGTCTACGAGCAGTACTTC

abundance: .
v_gene: TRBV7-9
d_gene: .
j_gene: TRBJ2-7
CDR3aa: CASSHGAAYEQYF
CDR3nt: TGTGCCAGCAGCCACGGTGCTGCCTACGAGCAGTACTTC

abundance: many
v_gene: TRBV7-2
d_gene: TRBD1
j_gene: TRBJ2-5
CDR3aa: CASRFGDRGNQETQYF
CDR3nt: TGTGCCAGCAGATTCGGGGACAGGGGAAACCAAGAGACCCAGTACTTC

abundance: .
v_gene: TRBV7-3
d_gene: .
j_gene: TRBJ1-2
CDR3aa: CASSFSGTYGYTF
CDR3nt: TGTGCCAGCAGCTTTTCCGGGACCTATGGCTACACCTTC

abundance: .
v_gene: TRBV5-1
d_gene: .
j_gene: TRBJ2-7
CDR3aa: CASSLRAENYEQYF
CDR3nt: TGCGCCAGCAGCCTACGAGCGGAAAACTACGAGCAGTACTTC

abundance: .
v_gene: TRBV7-9
d_gene: .
j_gene: TRBJ2-7
CDR3aa: CASSLEFRGENEQYF
CDR3nt: TGTGCCAGCAGCTTAGAGTTCAGGGGCGAGAACGAGCAGTACTTC

abundance: .
v_gene: TRBV18
d_gene: TRBD2
j_gene: TRBJ2-1
CDR3aa: CASSPGLAYYNEQFF
CDR3nt: TGTGCCAGCTCACCGGGACTAGCGTATTACAATGAGCAGTTCTTC

abundance: many
v_gene: TRBV5-1
d_gene: .
j_gene: TRBJ2-4
CDR3aa: CASRAEPYLAKNIQYF
CDR3nt: TGCGCCAGCCGAGCCGAGCCCTATTTAGCCAAAAACATTCAGTACTTC

abundance: .
v_gene: TRBV6-6
d_gene: TRBD2
j_gene: TRBJ2-7
CDR3aa: CASSVTAGNSYEQYF
CDR3nt: TGTGCCAGCAGTGTGACAGCGGGAAACTCCTACGAGCAGTACTTC

abundance: .
v_gene: TRBV10-3
d_gene: .
j_gene: TRBJ2-5
CDR3aa: CAISEWRGETQYF
CDR3nt: TGTGCCATCAGTGAGTGGAGGGGGGAGACCCAGTACTTC

abundance: few
v_gene: TRBV5-1
d_gene: .
j_gene: TRBJ2-5
CDR3aa: CASTPEFQGSETQYF
CDR3nt: TGCGCCAGCACACCAGAGTTCCAGGGGTCAGAGACCCAGTACTTC

abundance: many
v_gene: TRBV27
d_gene: .
j_gene: TRBJ2-7
CDR3aa: CASSLRDGFWEQYF
CDR3nt: TGTGCCAGCAGTCTCCGGGACGGGTTCTGGGAGCAGTACTTC

abundance: once
v_gene: TRBV4-3
d_gene: .
j_gene: TRBJ2-5
CDR3aa: CVSSLGEEQYF
CDR3nt: TGCGTCAGCAGCCTCGGAGAAGAGCAGTACTTC

abundance: once
v_gene: TRBV6-4
d_gene: .
j_gene: TRBJ2-7
CDR3aa: CATTLCPCYEQYF
CDR3nt: TGTGCCACCACTCTGTGCCCATGCTACGAGCAGTACTTC

abundance: .
v_gene: TRBV6-1
d_gene: .
j_gene: TRBJ1-5
CDR3aa: CASSETVFESNQPQHF
CDR3nt: TGTGCCAGCAGTGAGACAGTTTTTGAAAGCAATCAGCCCCAGCATTTT

abundance: many
v_gene: TRBV7-9
d_gene: .
j_gene: TRBJ2-7
CDR3aa: CASSLDRDRSYEQYF
CDR3nt: TGTGCCAGCAGCTTAGATAGGGACCGCTCCTACGAGCAGTACTTC

abundance: many
v_gene: TRBV6-2/TRBV6-3
d_gene: .
j_gene: TRBJ2-3
CDR3aa: CASNGLERTDTQYF
CDR3nt: TGTGCCAGCAACGGGCTGGAGCGCACAGATACGCAGTATTTT

abundance: .
v_gene: TRBV7-9
d_gene: .
j_gene: TRBJ2-3
CDR3aa: CASSPRRGDTQYF
CDR3nt: TGTGCCAGCAGCCCCCGACGGGGGGATACGCAGTATTTT

abundance: .
v_gene: TRBV7-2
d_gene: .
j_gene: TRBJ2-1
CDR3aa: CASHLGSGGRGVVDEQFF
CDR3nt: TGTGCCAGCCATTTAGGGAGCGGTGGACGAGGAGTTGTTGATGAGCAGTTCTTC

abundance: .
v_gene: TRBV30
d_gene: .
j_gene: TRBJ1-5
CDR3aa: CAWSAGVRHQPQHF
CDR3nt: TGTGCCTGGAGTGCTGGCGTGCGGCATCAGCCCCAGCATTTT

abundance: .
v_gene: TRBV20-1
d_gene: .
j_gene: TRBJ1-2
CDR3aa: CSALAGYGYTF
CDR3nt: TGCAGTGCTCTGGCGGGCTATGGCTACACCTTC

abundance: .
v_gene: TRBV5-1
d_gene: .
j_gene: TRBJ2-5
CDR3aa: CASSLDVSGSQETQYF
CDR3nt: TGCGCCAGCAGCTTGGATGTTAGCGGAAGCCAAGAGACCCAGTACTTC

abundance: .
v_gene: TRBV27
d_gene: TRBD2
j_gene: TRBJ2-5
CDR3aa: CASSPTQLAGGPKTQYF
CDR3nt: TGTGCCAGCAGTCCGACTCAACTAGCGGGAGGGCCCAAGACCCAGTACTTC

abundance: once
v_gene: TRBV5-1
d_gene: .
j_gene: TRBJ2-7
CDR3aa: CASSSSRGLDEQYF
CDR3nt: TGCGCCAGCAGCTCCTCGAGGGGACTCGACGAGCAGTACTTC

abundance: .
v_gene: TRBV20-1
d_gene: TRBD2
j_gene: TRBJ2-1
CDR3aa: CSAYRPGLAGGRSYNEQFF
CDR3nt: TGCAGTGCTTACCGGCCGGGACTAGCGGGAGGACGGTCCTACAATGAGCAGTTCTTC

abundance: .
v_gene: TRBV7-6
d_gene: .
j_gene: TRBJ2-7
CDR3aa: CASSSVGGVLSEQYF
CDR3nt: TGTGCCAGCAGCTCCGTCGGCGGGGTACTCTCCGAGCAGTACTTC

abundance: few
v_gene: TRBV20-1
d_gene: TRBD2
j_gene: TRBJ2-5
CDR3aa: CSARPGLAGVETQYF
CDR3nt: TGCAGTGCTAGACCCGGACTAGCGGGAGTAGAGACCCAGTACTTC

abundance: .
v_gene: TRBV10-3
d_gene: TRBD2
j_gene: TRBJ2-1
CDR3aa: CANPSGRGYNEQFF
CDR3nt: TGTGCCAACCCTAGCGGGAGGGGTTACAATGAGCAGTTCTTC